The 4 T cell receptor beta chains given below trace back to one sample, sequenced in a study of CD8 T cells in ankylosing spondylitis. MiXCR, applied by TCRdb to the 5' RACE reads, yields one record per CDR3 protein. The sample records roughly 170,000 distinct CDR3 sequences, just over 9.5% being singletons. The sequenced sample was blood, either unsorted or a sorted T cell fraction (not recorded which). These receptors were obtained from a female donor with ankylosing spondylitis or in good health (not recorded which).

In the case of this clonotype: A junction boundary mismatches the germline segment, possibly from a read error. V gene TRBV7-2 combines with J gene TRBJ2-1; weak D call: TRBD2 (6 bases). The CDR3 is 14 amino acids. CDR1 is SGHTA, CDR2 FQGNSA, per germline. The chain's CDR3 is CASCFLGGHNEQFF. CDR3 coding DNA: TGTGCCAGCTGCTTTCTGGGGGGTCACAATGAGCAGTTCTTC.

At least ten counts were recorded for this clonotype. J is TRBJ2-2 and V is TRBV7-6; 8 bases map to TRBD2. This CDR3 spans 15 amino acids. The germline V gene encodes CDR1 SGHVS and CDR2 FNYEAQ. With 4 bases clipped from V and 5 bases from J, the junction kept 6 bases outside the gene matches. For the CDR3, the DNA is TGTGCCAGCAGCTCGGGACTAGGGGAAACCGGGGAGCTGTTTTTT. Its protein product is CASSSGLGETGELFF. Supplemented by reference TRBV7-6 and TRBJ2-2, the full variable domain reads GAGVSQSPRYKVTKRGQDVALRCDPISGHVSLYWYRQALGQGPEFLTYFNYEAQQDKSGLPNDRFSAERPEGSISTLTIQRTEQRDSAMYRCASSSGLGETGELFFGEGSRLTVL.

This clonotype was seen ten or more times. In DNA, the CDR3 is TGTGCCACCAGCAGAGATGGTGGGACAGGGAGGAACGAGCAGTACTTC. It encodes CATSRDGGTGRNEQYF. The rearrangement joins TRBV15 to TRBJ2-7; 9 bases agree with TRBD1. This CDR3 region has 16 residues. Trimming took 0 bases from V and 5 from J; bases not matched to a gene: 8. Germline loops: CDR1 LNHNV, CDR2 YYDKDF (reference sequence).

The sample holds a few counts of this clonotype. The J gene is TRBJ2-5, the V gene TRBV7-9; 8 bases align to TRBD1. The V gene end was trimmed by 5 bases and the J gene end by 2 bases; junction bases not matched to a gene: 10. The germline V gene has CDR1 SEHNR and CDR2 FQNEAQ (reference sequence). The CDR3 length is 16 residues. The CDR3, as DNA: TGTGCCAGCAGCACCCCCGGGACAGGTTTTCAAGAGACCCAGTACTTC. Translating it yields CASSTPGTGFQETQYF.